The sequence of this T cell receptor beta chain was determined in a study of CD8 T cells in ankylosing spondylitis. In TCRdb, the 5' RACE reads were re-called with MiXCR into one record per CDR3 protein. This table holds 25,000 to 35,000 distinct CDR3 sequences, over 12% found once. Trimming cost V 0 bases and J 4 bases, with 10 bases left between them. CDR1 and CDR2 (germline): MNHNS, SASEGT. The length of the CDR3 is 14 residues. V usage is TRBV6-1 and J usage is TRBJ2-7, with unresolved D. The receptor comes from a male donor with ankylosing spondylitis or in good health (not recorded which). Sequences were obtained from blood. The CDR3 sequence is CASSEAVRLYEQYV. The CDR3 DNA is TGTGCCAGCAGTGAAGCTGTCAGGTTGTACGAGCAGTACGTC.